The clone carrying this T cell receptor (beta chain) was found a few times. Its target is unknown. This sample is part of a study of long-term antiretroviral therapy in people with HIV. Study-level points and caveats: CDR3 lengths in HIV samples spanned a narrower range than controls.

Sequencing relied on immunoSEQ assay v3.0, run at survey level. Sequenced by immunoSEQ multiplex PCR; TCRdb stores in-frame clones only, minus some. The table has 30,000 to 35,000 clones, roughly 74% seen once; the top ten hold 3% to 4%. The sample was unsorted PBMCs, taken 3 years after starting antiretroviral therapy. The sequence came from a man over 45 with HIV.

CDR3 coding DNA: TGTGCCACCAGCACAACAGGGCGGGAAGCTTTCTTT. Its protein product is CATSTTGREAFF. This chain connects TRBV15 to TRBJ1-1; TRBD1 is a possible D gene (6 bases). The germline gives CDR1 LNHNV, CDR2 YYDKDF (reference sequence). Trimming left V 4 bases short and J 8 bases short, with 11 bases between. The CDR3 has 12 amino acids.